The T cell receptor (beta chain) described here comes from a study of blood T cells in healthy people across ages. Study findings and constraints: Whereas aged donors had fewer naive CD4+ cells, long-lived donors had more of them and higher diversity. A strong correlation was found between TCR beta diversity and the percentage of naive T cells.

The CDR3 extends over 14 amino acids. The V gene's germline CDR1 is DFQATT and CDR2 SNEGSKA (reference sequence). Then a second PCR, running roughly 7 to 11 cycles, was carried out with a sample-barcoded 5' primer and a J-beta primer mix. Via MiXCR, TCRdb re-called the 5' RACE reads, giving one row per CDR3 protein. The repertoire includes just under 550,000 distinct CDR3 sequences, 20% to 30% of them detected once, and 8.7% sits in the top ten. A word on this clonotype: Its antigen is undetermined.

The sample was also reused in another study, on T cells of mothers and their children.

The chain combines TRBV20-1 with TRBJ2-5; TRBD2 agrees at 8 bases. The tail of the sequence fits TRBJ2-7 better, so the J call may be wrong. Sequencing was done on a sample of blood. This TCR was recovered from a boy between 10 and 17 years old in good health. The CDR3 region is CSAASGRRRHEQYF. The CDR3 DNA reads TGCAGTGCTGCAAGCGGGAGAAGACGTCACGAGCAGTACTTC.